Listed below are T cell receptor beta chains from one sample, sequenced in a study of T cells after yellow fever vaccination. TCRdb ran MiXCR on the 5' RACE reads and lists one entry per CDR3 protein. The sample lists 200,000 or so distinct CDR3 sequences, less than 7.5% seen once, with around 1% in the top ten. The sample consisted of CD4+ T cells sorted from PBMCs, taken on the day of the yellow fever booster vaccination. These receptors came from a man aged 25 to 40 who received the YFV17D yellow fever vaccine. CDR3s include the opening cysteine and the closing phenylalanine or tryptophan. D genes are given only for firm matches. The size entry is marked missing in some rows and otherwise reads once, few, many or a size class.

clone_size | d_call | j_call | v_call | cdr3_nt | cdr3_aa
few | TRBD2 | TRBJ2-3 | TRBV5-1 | TGCGCCAGCAGCTCTTCTAGCGGTACCACAGATACGCAGTATTTT | CASSSSSGTTDTQYF
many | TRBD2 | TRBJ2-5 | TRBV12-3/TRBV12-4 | TGTGCCAGCAGCCCGGGACTAGCTCGGGAGACCCAGTACTTC | CASSPGLARETQYF
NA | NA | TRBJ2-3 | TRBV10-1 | TGCGCCAGGACCCACGGTATAGGGAGAATAAAGGGGACAGATACGCAGTATTTT | CARTHGIGRIKGTDTQYF
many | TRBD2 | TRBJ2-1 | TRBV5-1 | TGCGCCAGCAGCTTGGTGAGCGGGAGTTCCAATGAGCAGTTCTTC | CASSLVSGSSNEQFF
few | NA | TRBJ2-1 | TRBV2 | TGTGCCAGCAACACCTGGGGGAATGAGCAGTTCTTC | CASNTWGNEQFF
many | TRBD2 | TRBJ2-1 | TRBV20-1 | TGCAGTGCAAGCGGGGGCTCCTACAATGAGCAGTTCTTC | CSASGGSYNEQFF
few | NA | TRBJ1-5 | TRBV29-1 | TGCAGCGTAGCATTGGGGGTGGATCAGCCCCAGCATTTT | CSVALGVDQPQHF
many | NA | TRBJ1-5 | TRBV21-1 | TGTGCCAGCAGCCCCCCCGGGGGTGGCAATCAGCCCCAGCATTTT | CASSPPGGGNQPQHF
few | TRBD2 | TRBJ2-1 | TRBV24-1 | TGTGCCACCAGTGATCCCAGGGGGGATCTAGCGGGGAACAATGAGCAGTTCTTC | CATSDPRGDLAGNNEQFF
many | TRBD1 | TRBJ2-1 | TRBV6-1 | TGTGCCAGCAGATCTTTCCCCGGGACAGGGGTCAACAATGAGCAGTTCTTC | CASRSFPGTGVNNEQFF
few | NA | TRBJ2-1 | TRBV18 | TGTGCCAGCTCACCGACTTCGGGATCGACTTTATCCCCAAACGAGTTCTTC | CASSPTSGSTLSPNEFF
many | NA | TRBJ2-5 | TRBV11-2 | TGTGCCAGCAGCTCACCCTCAACTACTAGAGATGAGACCCAGTACTTC | CASSSPSTTRDETQYF
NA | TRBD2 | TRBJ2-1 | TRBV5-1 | TGCGCCAGCAGCATGTTAGCGGGAGGTGGCTACAATGAGCAGTTCTTC | CASSMLAGGGYNEQFF
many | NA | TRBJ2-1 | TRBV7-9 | TGTGCCAGCAGCCAGGCGGCAGGGCAGTTCTTC | CASSQAAGQFF
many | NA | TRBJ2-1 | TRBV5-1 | TGCGCCAGCACCGGTAAGGACTCCTACAATGAGCAGTTCTTC | CASTGKDSYNEQFF
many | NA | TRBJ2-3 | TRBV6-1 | TGTGCCAGCATGGTGGCGGGCCGCACAGATACGCAGTATTTT | CASMVAGRTDTQYF
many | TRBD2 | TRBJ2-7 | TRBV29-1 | TGCAGCGTTGAGCCACCTACTGCGGGAGCCTACGAGCAGTACTTC | CSVEPPTAGAYEQYF
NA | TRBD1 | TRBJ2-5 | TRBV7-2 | TGTGCCAGCAGCTTAGTGCCGGCGACAGGGGGGGAAGAGACCCAGTACTTC | CASSLVPATGGEETQYF
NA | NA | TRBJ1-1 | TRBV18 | TGTGCCAGCTCACCGGACGGAGTGAACACTGAAGCTTTCTTT | CASSPDGVNTEAFF
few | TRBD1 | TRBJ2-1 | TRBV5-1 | TGCGCCAGCAGCTTGGAAGGGACAGATTACAATGAGCAGTTCTTC | CASSLEGTDYNEQFF
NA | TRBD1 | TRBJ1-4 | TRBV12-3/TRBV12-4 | TGTGCCAGCAGTTTATCATGGCCGGGACAGCCGAATGAAAAACTGTTTTTT | CASSLSWPGQPNEKLFF
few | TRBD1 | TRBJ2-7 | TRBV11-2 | TGTGCCAGCAGCCCCGTGGACAGGGCCGGCGAGCAGTACTTC | CASSPVDRAGEQYF
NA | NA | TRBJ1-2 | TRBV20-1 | TGCAGTGCTAGCCCCCCGGACGGCTATGGCTACACCTTC | CSASPPDGYGYTF